The clone carrying this TCR beta chain showed up just a few times. The germline V gene has CDR1 SGHRS and CDR2 YFSETQ. Unmatched junction bases numbered 9, after V lost 0 bases and J lost 4 bases. The CDR3 runs 16 residues. This record comes from a study of blood T cells in healthy people across ages. Through a sample-barcoded 5' primer and a J-beta primer mix, a second PCR was run for roughly 6 to 11 cycles. TCRdb fed the 5' RACE reads into MiXCR, producing one record per CDR3 protein. The table includes 1.5 million to 2 million distinct CDR3 sequences, roughly 32% detected once. Input material: blood. The chain couples TRBV5-1 to TRBJ1-2; TRBD1 matches at 7 bases. The clonotype originates from a woman aged 30 to 39 in good health. CDR3: CASSLDPQGMGYGYTF. Here the CDR3 DNA reads TGCGCCAGCAGCTTGGACCCACAGGGGATGGGCTATGGCTACACCTTC.